The TCR beta chain described here comes from a study of T cells in Graves' hyperthyroidism and ophthalmopathy. As for the study in general: The authors collected peripheral blood at initial diagnosis, before any treatment.

Trimming removed 8 bases at V and 2 bases at J, with 14 bases between. This CDR3 is 14 amino acids long. CDR1 is MNHNS and CDR2 is SASEGT in the germline V gene. Regions amplified from RNA transcripts were the TCR beta CDR3 regions. HTBI primers drove first-round RT-PCR of the TCR CDR3. Each CDR3 protein gets one entry after TCRdb re-called the multiplex PCR reads with MiXCR. Of a few hundred thousand distinct CDR3 sequences listed, 13% to 15% are singletons. This clonotype was counted at least ten times. Its antigen is undetermined. Each diagnosis drew on symptoms, thyroxine, TRAb, thyroid ultrasound and orbital computed tomography findings. PBMCs were sourced from around 10 ml fresh peripheral blood. Study findings and constraints: Through a model of 13 V-J features, ophthalmopathy was separated from stable hyperthyroidism.

V usage is TRBV6-1 and J usage is TRBJ2-3, with D possibly being TRBD1 (5 bases). The TCR originated in a woman between 40 and 55 years old with Graves' hyperthyroidism. Sequences were obtained from blood. The CDR3 DNA follows: TGTGCCAGCTACTTCGACAGAATCACAGATACGCAGTATTTT. This encodes CASYFDRITDTQYF.